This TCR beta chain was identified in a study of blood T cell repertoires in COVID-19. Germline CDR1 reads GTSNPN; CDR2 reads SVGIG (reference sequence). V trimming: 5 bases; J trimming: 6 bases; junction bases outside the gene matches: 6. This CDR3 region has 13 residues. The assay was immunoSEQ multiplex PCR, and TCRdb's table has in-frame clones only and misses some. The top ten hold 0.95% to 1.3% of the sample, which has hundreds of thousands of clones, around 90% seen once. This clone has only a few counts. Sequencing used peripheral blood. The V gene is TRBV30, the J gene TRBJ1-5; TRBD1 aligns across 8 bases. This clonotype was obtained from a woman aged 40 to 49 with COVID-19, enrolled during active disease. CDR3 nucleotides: TGTGCCTGGGAACAGGGGGTAGGTCAGCCCCAGCATTTT. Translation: CAWEQGVGQPQHF.